The 21 T cell receptor beta chains given below trace back to one sample, sequenced in a study of graft-versus-host responses after intestinal transplantation. The method was immunoSEQ multiplex PCR; TCRdb's version includes in-frame clones alone and lacks a portion of them. The sample has about 47,000 clones, approximately 95% seen once. No antigen has been assigned to these receptors. The sequencing here drew on unstimulated CD8+ T cells sorted from spleen or lymph node cells, taken before transplant. All receptors come from a human donor who was the organ donor for an intestinal transplant.

The genes are TRBV11-2 and TRBJ1-2; a possible D gene is TRBD1 (6 bases). This CDR3 comprises 15 residues. Per the germline V gene, CDR1 is SGHAT and CDR2 is FQNNGV. Trimming left V 1 base short and J 8 bases short, with 17 bases between. DNA for the CDR3: TGTGCCAGCAGCTTAGCCCCGGGGGCCATGGGAGGCTACACCTTC. It yields the protein CASSLAPGAMGGYTF.

The chain is built from TRBV7-3 and TRBJ2-5; D unclear. Trimming pared 0 bases from V and 5 bases from J, leaving 13 bases between. CDR3 length: 15 amino acids. From germline, CDR1 is SGHTA and CDR2 FQGTGA. The DNA for the CDR3 is TGTGCCAGCAGCTTAACGTTTGGGTCCTCTGAGACCCAGTACTTC. Amino acids: CASSLTFGSSETQYF.

A single count supports this clone. The chain uses TRBV2 and TRBJ2-1; 8 nucleotides agree with TRBD1. The germline V gene has CDR1 SNHLY and CDR2 FYNNEI. The CDR3 is 17 residues long. Unmatched junction bases numbered 22, after V lost 11 bases and J lost 7 bases. DNA for the CDR3: TGTGCCCTTAAACCTCTCTTGCGCCAGGGGGCGAAAAATGAGCAGTTCTTC. As protein: CALKPLLRQGAKNEQFF.

The chain carries TRBV7-9 and TRBJ1-5, with 10 bases matching TRBD1. This CDR3 comprises 14 residues. V was pared by 6 bases and J by 5 bases, with 4 bases of the junction left unmatched. Germline values: CDR1 SEHNR, CDR2 FQNEAQ (reference sequence). CDR3: CASRHGQGDQPQHF. CDR3 DNA: TGTGCCAGCAGGCACGGACAGGGGGATCAGCCCCAGCATTTT.

This clone was seen just once. J is TRBJ2-7 and V is TRBV7-9; tentatively, D is TRBD1 (6 bases). Trimming removed 2 bases from V and 3 bases from J, with 11 bases in between. The CDR3 is 14 amino acids. Germline V gene data show CDR1 as SEHNR and CDR2 as FQNEAQ (reference sequence). The CDR3 here is CASSLTDSDYEQYF. For the CDR3, the DNA is TGTGCCAGCAGCTTAACGGACAGTGACTACGAGCAGTACTTC.

The rearrangement joins TRBV6-5 to TRBJ2-3, with 7 bases identical to TRBD1. Trimming removed 2 bases from V and 6 bases from J; junction bases left unmatched: 2. CDR3 length: 13 amino acids. Looked up from germline, CDR1 is MNHEY and CDR2 is SVGAGI. DNA for the CDR3: TGTGCCAGCAGTTACGGCAGGGGGGATACGCAGTATTTT. Protein product: CASSYGRGDTQYF.

The chain joins TRBV5-4 to TRBJ2-3, with 14 bases aligning to TRBD2. Unmatched junction bases numbered 2, after V lost 1 base and J lost 1 base. CDR3 size: 17 residues. CDR1 is SGHNT and CDR2 is YYREEE in the germline V gene (reference sequence). CDR3 bases: TGTGCCAGCAGCTTGTGGGGACTAGCGGGGGGCACAGATACGCAGTATTTT. Its protein product is CASSLWGLAGGTDTQYF.

The chain combines TRBV4-3 with TRBJ2-4; 7 bases are a match to TRBD2. V shed 0 bases and J 0 bases; nucleotides not matched to a gene: 8. This CDR3 has 18 residues. Germline V gene sequence: CDR1 LGHNA, CDR2 YSLEER. CDR3 nucleotides: TGCGCCAGCAGCCAAGATTATCCTAGCGGAATAGCCAAAAACATTCAGTACTTC. Amino acid sequence: CASSQDYPSGIAKNIQYF.

The chain joins TRBV5-5 to TRBJ1-5; D may be TRBD1 (6 bases). The CDR3 has 16 residues. Germline CDR1 reads SGHKS; CDR2 reads YYEKEE (reference sequence). The V and J ends lost 2 bases and 7 bases respectively, with 19 bases between them. DNA of the CDR3: TGTGCCAGCAGCTTTGTTCTTGCGGGGCAGGGGCAGCCCCAGCATTTT. The encoded protein is CASSFVLAGQGQPQHF.

The CDR3 region has the DNA TGTGCCAGTAGTATAGCTGGGCAGTTCAACACTGAAGCTTTCTTT. It translates to CASSIAGQFNTEAFF. This sequence joins TRBV19 and TRBJ1-1; no definite D call. CDR3 length equals 15 residues. Germline assignment: CDR1 LNHDA and CDR2 SQIVND (reference sequence). V lost 1 base and J lost 2, with 11 bases in between.

This CDR3 is CASSLENVGWDNEQFF. For the CDR3, the DNA is TGTGCCAGCAGCTTAGAGAACGTCGGATGGGACAATGAGCAGTTCTTC. The chain combines TRBV7-9 with TRBJ2-1; no firm D call. Germline lookup yields CDR1 SEHNR and CDR2 FQNEAQ (reference sequence). The CDR3 is made up of 16 amino acids. Trimming shortened V by 1 base and J by 5 bases, and 15 bases separated the two germline ends.

This chain connects TRBV9 to TRBJ1-1, with a tentative D call TRBD1 (6 bases). The CDR3 totals 14 residues. The ends were cut back, 4 bases at V and 3 bases at J, with 13 bases in the middle. Per the germline V gene, CDR1 is SGDLS and CDR2 is YYNGEE. The DNA for the CDR3 is TGTGCCAGCAGCATATCGACAGGAGACACTGAAGCTTTCTTT. Protein: CASSISTGDTEAFF.

The rearrangement uses TRBV7-6 and TRBJ2-1; 9 bases fit TRBD2. The V gene end was trimmed by 1 base and the J gene end by 8 bases; junction bases not matched to a gene: 0. In germline, CDR1 is SGHVS, CDR2 FNYEAQ. The CDR3 length is 13 residues. The DNA of the CDR3 is TGTGCCAGCAGCTTAGTAGCGGGAGATGAGCAGTTCTTC. It yields the protein CASSLVAGDEQFF.

A note on this clone: One junction end does not reproduce the germline sequence, and a read error may be involved. This chain uses TRBV25-1 with TRBJ1-2, with D unclear. CDR3 size: 13 residues. Germline CDR1 reads MGHDK; CDR2 reads SYGVNS. The chain's CDR3 is CASSQTATGIHYF. DNA for the CDR3: TGTGCCAGCAGTCAAACGGCCACCGGGATCCACTACTTC.

This clone has only one observation. V and J are TRBV11-3 and TRBJ1-1; no definite D call. CDR3 length: 13 amino acids. V was clipped by 6 bases and J by 3 bases, with 11 bases between them. Germline V lookup: CDR1 SGHNT, CDR2 YENEEA. For the CDR3, the DNA is TGTGCCAGCAGTCTGACCCCTTACACTGAAGCTTTCTTT. It codes for CASSLTPYTEAFF.

This rearrangement joins TRBV9 to TRBJ1-6; TRBD1 agrees at 9 bases. Germline CDR1 and CDR2: SGDLS and YYNGEE. The junction had 6 bases not matched to a gene; V was cut back by 3 bases and J by 5 bases. The CDR3 covers 16 residues. CDR3 nucleotides: TGTGCCAGCAGCGGCGGACAGGGGAGCAATAATTCACCCCTCCACTTT. It yields the protein CASSGGQGSNNSPLHF.

The chain is built from TRBV28 and TRBJ2-6; no firm D call. Germline CDR1 and CDR2: MDHEN and SYDVKM. The CDR3 consists of 15 residues. V lost 3 bases and J lost 2, with 8 bases in between. The CDR3 DNA is TGTGCCAGCAGTTTCGTACAAACTGGGGCCAACGTCCTGACTTTC. Its translation is CASSFVQTGANVLTF.

This rearrangement joins TRBV27 to TRBJ1-5; 9 nucleotides match TRBD1. This CDR3 has 16 amino acids. Germline V gene data show CDR1 as MNHEY and CDR2 as SMNVEV (reference sequence). V trimming: 6 bases; J trimming: 1 base; junction bases outside the gene matches: 7. The CDR3 DNA follows: TGTGCCAGCAGAACCGGACAGGGGCTAAGCAATCAGCCCCAGCATTTT. This codes for CASRTGQGLSNQPQHF.

This rearrangement joins TRBV7-3 to TRBJ1-1; D not certain. V lost 3 bases and J 4 bases, leaving 9 bases between the germline ends. Germline-derived CDR1 and CDR2 are SGHTA and FQGTGA. CDR3 size: 13 residues. The CDR3 bases are TGTGCCAGCAGCTTGGGAGGGAGCACTGAAGCTTTCTTT. Amino acid sequence: CASSLGGSTEAFF.

This chain's CDR3 is CASSQDWGDTQYF. The DNA of the CDR3 is TGCGCCAGCAGCCAAGACTGGGGGGATACGCAGTATTTT. The genes are TRBV4-1 and TRBJ2-3; perhaps D is TRBD1 or TRBD2 (5 bases each). The CDR3 extends over 13 amino acids. Trimming removed 0 bases at V and 6 bases at J, with 7 bases between. Germline V gene lookup returns CDR1 MGHRA and CDR2 YSYEKL.

The J gene is TRBJ2-6, the V gene TRBV4-1; the match to TRBD2 covers 12 bases. V lost 4 bases, J lost 1 base, and 5 bases stayed unmatched. CDR1 MGHRA and CDR2 YSYEKL come from the germline V gene. There are 18 residues in the CDR3. CDR3 coding DNA: TGCGCCAGCAGCCGGACTAGCGGGGACTTATCTGGGGCCAACGTCCTGACTTTC. It is translated as CASSRTSGDLSGANVLTF.